Presented here are 17 T cell receptor beta chains from one specimen sequenced in a study of blood T cell repertoires in COVID-19. Clones were read by immunoSEQ multiplex PCR, and TCRdb kept only the in-frame ones, dropping some. Of hundreds of thousands of clones listed, about 80% are singletons. Sequenced input: peripheral blood. Receptors were obtained from a human donor in a cohort sampled during active COVID-19.

This clone was seen once. The CDR3 sequence is CASSQESRDTEAFF. CDR3 sequence (DNA): TGTGCCAGCAGCCAAGAAAGCCGGGACACTGAAGCTTTCTTT. The chain uses TRBV4-2 and TRBJ1-1; D gene uncertain. The V gene's germline CDR1 is LGHNA and CDR2 YNFKEQ. V was cut by 0 bases and J by 3 bases, with 8 bases left in between. The CDR3 extends over 14 amino acids.

This chain links TRBV4-2 with TRBJ2-1, with TRBD2 matching over 7 bases. Germline V CDR1 and CDR2: LGHNA, YNFKEQ. The CDR3 consists of 14 residues. Unmatched junction bases numbered 4, after V lost 6 bases and J lost 2 bases. The DNA of the CDR3 is TGTGCCAGCAGTCCTGGGGGGGCCTACAATGAGCAGTTCTTC. It encodes CASSPGGAYNEQFF.

The V and J genes are TRBV19 and TRBJ1-5, with a tentative D call TRBD1 (6 bases). This CDR3 comprises 15 residues. Trimming took off 6 bases at V and 4 bases at J, with 16 bases between the two ends. Germline-derived CDR1 and CDR2 are LNHDA and SQIVND (reference sequence). In nucleotides, the CDR3 is TGTGCCAGTAGCGACCGGGGGGGGCCAAATCAGCCCCAGCATTTT. Residues: CASSDRGGPNQPQHF.

The rearrangement joins TRBV23-1 to TRBJ2-2; a weak D match, TRBD1 (5 bases). TRBV23-1 is assigned to the ORF class and has an uncertain function. The CDR3 is made up of 16 amino acids. The ends were cut back, 0 bases at V and 3 bases at J, with 11 bases in the middle. The CDR3 is CASSQSSGRYTGELFF. The CDR3 nucleotides read TGCGCCAGCAGTCAATCGTCAGGGCGGTACACCGGGGAGCTGTTTTTT.

The V call is TRBV5-4, the J call TRBJ1-2; TRBD1 agrees at 10 bases. Per germline, CDR1 SGHNT and CDR2 YYREEE (reference sequence). J gave up 8 bases and V 9 bases, and 10 bases lay outside the gene matches. This CDR3 has 13 amino acids. CDR3: CATSGDRGWGYTF. CDR3 sequence (DNA): TGTGCCACCTCGGGGGACAGGGGATGGGGCTACACCTTC. Full variable domain (remainder filled in from reference TRBV5-4 and TRBJ1-2): ETGVTQSPTHLIKTRGQQVTLRCSSQSGHNTVSWYQQALGQGPQFIFQYYREEENGRGNFPPRFSGLQFPNYSSELNVNALELDDSALYLCATSGDRGWGYTFGSGTRLTVV.

The rearrangement uses TRBV5-8 and TRBJ2-7, with D possibly being TRBD2 (6 bases). V gave up 4 bases and J gave up 2 bases, with 13 bases separating them. The CDR3 has 14 amino acids. CDR1 and CDR2 (germline): SGHTS, YDEGEE. CDR3 sequence: CASSRGFVPYEQYF. The CDR3 nucleotides are TGTGCCAGCAGCCGGGGGTTTGTCCCCTACGAGCAGTACTTC.

This chain joins TRBV3-1 (or the pseudogene TRBV3-2) and TRBJ2-1; TRBD2 matches 8 bases. Trimming at V came to 6 bases and at J to 9 bases, leaving 4 bases not matched to a gene. CDR1 LGHDT and CDR2 YNNKEL come from the germline V gene (reference sequence). The CDR3 consists of 12 residues. CDR3 loop: CASRGLDGEQFF. In DNA form, the CDR3 reads TGTGCCAGCAGGGGACTAGACGGTGAGCAGTTCTTC.

The chain is built from TRBV29-1 and TRBJ1-1; TRBD1 might be the D (6 bases). CDR1 is SQVTM, CDR2 ANQGSEA, per germline. CDR3 length: 12 amino acids. Trimming took 6 bases from V and 1 from J, leaving 9 bases between them. The CDR3 coding sequence is TGCAGCGTATCGGACAGGAACACTGAAGCTTTCTTT. Translating gives CSVSDRNTEAFF.

The chain combines TRBV5-6 with TRBJ2-6; TRBD1 matches at 8 bases. The V gene end was trimmed by 4 bases and the J gene end by 3 bases; junction bases not matched to a gene: 15. The CDR3 has 19 residues. Germline-derived CDR1 and CDR2 are SGHDT and YYEEEE. This CDR3 reads CASSRITTGALVGANVLTF. The CDR3 DNA sequence: TGTGCCAGCAGCCGCATTACGACAGGGGCGCTGGTTGGGGCCAACGTCCTGACTTTC. The full variable domain, in which reference TRBV5-6 and TRBJ2-6 provide the parts outside the CDR3, is DAGVTQSPTHLIKTRGQQVTLRCSPKSGHDTVSWYQQALGQGPQFIFQYYEEEERQRGNFPDRFSGHQFPNYSSELNVNALLLGDSALYLCASSRITTGALVGANVLTFGAGSRLTVL.

This chain uses TRBV19 with TRBJ2-7, with 7 nucleotides matching TRBD2. Per germline, CDR1 LNHDA and CDR2 SQIVND (reference sequence). V shed 6 bases, J shed 0 bases, and the junction held 5 bases outside the gene matches. CDR3 length: 14 residues. For the CDR3, the DNA is TGTGCCAGTAGCGCTAGCGGTACCTCCTACGAGCAGTACTTC. This sequence encodes CASSASGTSYEQYF.

This chain links TRBV7-8 with TRBJ2-7, with 10 bases fitting TRBD1. V lost 5 bases and J lost 1; bases outside the gene matches: 8. The CDR3 has 16 amino acids. Germline CDR1 is SGHVS and CDR2 is FQNEAQ. The CDR3 spells CASSRVGTGASYEQYF. The CDR3 DNA follows: TGTGCCAGCAGCCGGGTCGGGACAGGGGCATCCTACGAGCAGTACTTC. The variable domain in full, completed from reference TRBV7-8 and TRBJ2-7, reads GAGVSQSPRYKVAKRGQDVALRCDPISGHVSLFWYQQALGQGPEFLTYFQNEAQLDKSGLPSDRFFAERPEGSVSTLKIQRTQQEDSAVYLCASSRVGTGASYEQYFGPGTRLTVT.

The chain links TRBV19 to TRBJ1-5, with D unclear. This CDR3 comprises 15 residues. CDR1 is LNHDA, CDR2 SQIVND, per germline (reference sequence). V shed 6 bases and J shed 4 bases, with 16 bases lying between them. The chain's CDR3 is CASSPVRVHNQPQHF. CDR3 in DNA: TGTGCCAGTAGCCCCGTGAGGGTTCATAATCAGCCCCAGCATTTT.

The chain joins TRBV28 to TRBJ1-2, with D maybe TRBD1 (5 bases). Trimming removed 6 bases from V and 8 bases from J, with 19 bases in between. The CDR3 contains 14 residues. The germline V gene encodes CDR1 MDHEN and CDR2 SYDVKM. CDR3 amino acids: CASSYSPYRWGYTF. The CDR3 DNA reads as TGTGCCAGCAGCTACAGCCCATACAGGTGGGGCTACACCTTC.

The genes are TRBV7-8 and TRBJ2-5, with D possibly TRBD2 on 8 matching bases. Per germline, CDR1 SGHVS and CDR2 FQNEAQ. The CDR3 runs to 16 residues. The germline V and J ends were trimmed by 4 bases and 6 bases, with 21 bases remaining between them. CDR3 region: CASSYSGTAQGKTQYF. In nucleotides, the CDR3 is TGTGCCAGCAGCTATAGCGGGACAGCCCAAGGGAAGACCCAGTACTTC.

With respect to this clone: At the DNA level, this CDR3 is encoded by other sequences in the same sample as well. The chain uses TRBV6-1 and TRBJ1-2, with D unclear. The germline V gene has CDR1 MNHNS and CDR2 SASEGT. Trimming removed 0 bases at V and 5 bases at J, with 10 bases between. CDR3 length: 14 amino acids. CDR3 sequence (DNA): TGTGCCAGCAGTGAAGCGACGGGAGGATATGGCTACACCTTC. The encoded protein is CASSEATGGYGYTF.

The chain joins TRBV5-6 to TRBJ2-2, with D perhaps matching TRBD2 (6 bases). From germline, CDR1 is SGHDT and CDR2 YYEEEE. This CDR3 is built from 16 residues. Trimming took 1 base from V and 3 from J, leaving 13 bases between them. The CDR3 reads CASSLQGEEDTGELFF. DNA of the CDR3: TGTGCCAGCAGCTTGCAAGGGGAGGAGGACACCGGGGAGCTGTTTTTT. The whole variable domain, remainder taken from reference TRBV5-6 and TRBJ2-2, is DAGVTQSPTHLIKTRGQQVTLRCSPKSGHDTVSWYQQALGQGPQFIFQYYEEEERQRGNFPDRFSGHQFPNYSSELNVNALLLGDSALYLCASSLQGEEDTGELFFGEGSRLTVL.

This clone was observed a handful of times. The chain has TRBV6-5 and TRBJ1-6, with 8 positions matching TRBD1. Germline CDR1 reads MNHEY; CDR2 reads SVGAGI. This CDR3 has 15 amino acids. Germline trimming cut 9 bases from V and 2 bases from J; bases unmatched to any gene: 6. The DNA of the CDR3 is TGTGCCAGTAATGGACAGGGCCCCTATAATTCACCCCTCCACTTT. Translated, it gives CASNGQGPYNSPLHF.